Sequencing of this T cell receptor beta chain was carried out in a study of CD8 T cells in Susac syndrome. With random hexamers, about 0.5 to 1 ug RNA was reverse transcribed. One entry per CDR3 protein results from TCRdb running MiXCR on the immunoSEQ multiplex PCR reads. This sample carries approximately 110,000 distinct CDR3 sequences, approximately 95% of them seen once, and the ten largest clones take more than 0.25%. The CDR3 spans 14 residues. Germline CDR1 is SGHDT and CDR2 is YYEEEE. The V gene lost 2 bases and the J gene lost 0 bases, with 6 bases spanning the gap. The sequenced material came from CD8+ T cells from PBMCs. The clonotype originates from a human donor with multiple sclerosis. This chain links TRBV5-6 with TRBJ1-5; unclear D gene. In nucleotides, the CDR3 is TGTGCCAGCAGCTTAATTGCTAGCAATCAGCCCCAGCATTTT. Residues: CASSLIASNQPQHF. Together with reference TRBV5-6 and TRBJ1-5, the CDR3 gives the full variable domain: DAGVTQSPTHLIKTRGQQVTLRCSPKSGHDTVSWYQQALGQGPQFIFQYYEEEERQRGNFPDRFSGHQFPNYSSELNVNALLLGDSALYLCASSLIASNQPQHFGDGTRLSIL.